This T cell receptor beta chain emerged from a study of blood T cell repertoires in COVID-19. Sequencing was performed with immunoSEQ multiplex PCR; in TCRdb, only in-frame clones are kept and a portion is missing. The table has 120,000 to 150,000 clones, roughly 80% seen once. Worth noting for this clone: This sequence may be a read error, since a much larger clone differs from it by one base. Other DNA sequences in this sample translate to the same CDR3.

The receptor's source is a man in his fifties with active or convalescent COVID-19. The material sequenced was peripheral blood.

The CDR3, as DNA: TGTGCCAGCAGTCGGAGCGGCAACCACTACGAGCAGTACTTC. As protein: CASSRSGNHYEQYF. J is TRBJ2-7 and V is TRBV11-1; tentatively, D is TRBD2 (5 bases). V was trimmed by 6 bases and J by 3 bases, leaving 15 bases between them. Per germline, CDR1 SGHAT and CDR2 FQDESV (reference sequence). The CDR3 sequence is 14 residues long.